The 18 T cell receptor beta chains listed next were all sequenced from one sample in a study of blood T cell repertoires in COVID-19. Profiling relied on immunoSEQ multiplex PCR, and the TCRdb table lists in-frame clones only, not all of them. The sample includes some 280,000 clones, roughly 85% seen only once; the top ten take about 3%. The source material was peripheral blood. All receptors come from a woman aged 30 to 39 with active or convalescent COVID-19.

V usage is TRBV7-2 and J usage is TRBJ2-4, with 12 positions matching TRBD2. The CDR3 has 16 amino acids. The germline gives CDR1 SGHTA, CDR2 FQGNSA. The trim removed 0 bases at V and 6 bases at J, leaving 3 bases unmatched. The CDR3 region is CASSLAALAGGNIQYF. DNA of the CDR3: TGTGCCAGCAGCTTAGCTGCACTAGCGGGGGGAAACATTCAGTACTTC. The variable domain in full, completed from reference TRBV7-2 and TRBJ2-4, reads GAGVSQSPSNKVTEKGKDVELRCDPISGHTALYWYRQSLGQGLEFLIYFQGNSAPDKSGLPSDRFSAERTGGSVSTLTIQRTQQEDSAVYLCASSLAALAGGNIQYFGAGTRLSVL.

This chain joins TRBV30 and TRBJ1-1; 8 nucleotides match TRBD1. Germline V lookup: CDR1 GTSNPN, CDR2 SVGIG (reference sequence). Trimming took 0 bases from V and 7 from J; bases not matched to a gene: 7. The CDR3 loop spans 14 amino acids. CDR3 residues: CAWSVWQGAIEAFF. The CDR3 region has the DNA TGTGCCTGGAGTGTATGGCAGGGGGCTATTGAAGCTTTCTTT.

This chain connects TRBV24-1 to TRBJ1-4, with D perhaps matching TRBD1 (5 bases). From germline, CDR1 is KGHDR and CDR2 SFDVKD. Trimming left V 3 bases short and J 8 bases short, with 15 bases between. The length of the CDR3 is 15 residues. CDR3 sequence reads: CATSDARGVGEKLFF. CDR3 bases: TGTGCCACCAGTGATGCCCGGGGGGTTGGGGAAAAACTGTTTTTT.

CDR3 in amino acids: CASSRDWRNTGELFF. CDR3 nucleotides: TGTGCCAGCAGTCGGGACTGGCGGAACACCGGGGAGCTGTTTTTT. The rearrangement links TRBV6-6 to TRBJ2-2, with a possible D match to TRBD2 (6 bases). The germline V gene has CDR1 MNHNY and CDR2 SVGAGI (reference sequence). CDR3 size: 15 residues. The germline V and J ends were trimmed by 5 bases and 1 base, with 11 bases remaining between them.

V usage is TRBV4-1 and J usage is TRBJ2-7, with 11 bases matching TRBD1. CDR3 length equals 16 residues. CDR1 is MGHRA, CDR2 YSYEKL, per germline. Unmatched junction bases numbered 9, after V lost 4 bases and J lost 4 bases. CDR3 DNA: TGCGCCAGCAGCCCCTCCGGGACAGGGGGGGATTACGAGCAGTACTTC. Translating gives CASSPSGTGGDYEQYF.

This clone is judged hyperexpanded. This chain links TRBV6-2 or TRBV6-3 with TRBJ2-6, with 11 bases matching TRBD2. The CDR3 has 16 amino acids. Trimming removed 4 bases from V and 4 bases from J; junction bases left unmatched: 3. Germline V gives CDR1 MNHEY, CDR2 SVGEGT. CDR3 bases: TGTGCCAGCAGTTTTAGCGGGGGGGCCGGGGCCAACGTCCTGACTTTC. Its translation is CASSFSGGAGANVLTF.

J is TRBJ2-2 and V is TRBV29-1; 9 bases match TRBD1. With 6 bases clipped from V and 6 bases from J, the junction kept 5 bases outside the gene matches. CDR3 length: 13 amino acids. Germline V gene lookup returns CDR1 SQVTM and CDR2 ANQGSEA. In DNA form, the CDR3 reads TGCAGCGTAGGGGACAGGGAGGCCGGGGAGCTGTTTTTT. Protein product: CSVGDREAGELFF.

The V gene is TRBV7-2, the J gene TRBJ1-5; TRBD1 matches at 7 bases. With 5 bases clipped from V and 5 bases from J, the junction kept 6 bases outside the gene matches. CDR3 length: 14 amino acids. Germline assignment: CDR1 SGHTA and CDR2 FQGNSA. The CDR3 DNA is TGTGCCAGCAGCCGCCGCCAGGGGGATCAGCCCCAGCATTTT. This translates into CASSRRQGDQPQHF.

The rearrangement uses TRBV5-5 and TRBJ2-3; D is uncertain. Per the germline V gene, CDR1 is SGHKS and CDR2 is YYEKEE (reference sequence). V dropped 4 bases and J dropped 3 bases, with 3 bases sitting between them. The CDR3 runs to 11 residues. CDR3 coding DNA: TGTGCCAGCAGCCCTACAGATACGCAGTATTTT. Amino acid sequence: CASSPTDTQYF.

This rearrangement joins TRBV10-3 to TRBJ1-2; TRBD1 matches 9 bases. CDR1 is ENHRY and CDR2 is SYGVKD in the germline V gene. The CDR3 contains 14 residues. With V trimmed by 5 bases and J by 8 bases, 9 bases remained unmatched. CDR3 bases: TGTGCCATCAGTCCCTCCGGGACAGGGACCGGCTACACCTTC. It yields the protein CAISPSGTGTGYTF.

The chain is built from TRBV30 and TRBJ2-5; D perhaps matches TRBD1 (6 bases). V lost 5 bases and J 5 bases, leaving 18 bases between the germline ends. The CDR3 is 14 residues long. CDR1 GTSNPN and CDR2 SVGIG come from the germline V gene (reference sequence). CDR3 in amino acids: CAWGRGIPWETQYF. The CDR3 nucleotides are TGTGCCTGGGGTAGGGGGATTCCGTGGGAGACCCAGTACTTC. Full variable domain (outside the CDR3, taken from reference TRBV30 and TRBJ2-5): SQTIHQWPATLVQPVGSPLSLECTVEGTSNPNLYWYRQAAGRGLQLLFYSVGIGQISSEVPQNLSASRPQDRQFILSSKKLLLSDSGFYLCAWGRGIPWETQYFGPGTRLLVL.

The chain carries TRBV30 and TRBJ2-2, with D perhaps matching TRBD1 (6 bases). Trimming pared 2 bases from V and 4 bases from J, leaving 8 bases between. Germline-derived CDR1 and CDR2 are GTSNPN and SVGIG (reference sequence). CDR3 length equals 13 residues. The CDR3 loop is CAWSRTVTGELFF. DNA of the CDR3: TGTGCCTGGAGTAGGACAGTCACCGGGGAGCTGTTTTTT.

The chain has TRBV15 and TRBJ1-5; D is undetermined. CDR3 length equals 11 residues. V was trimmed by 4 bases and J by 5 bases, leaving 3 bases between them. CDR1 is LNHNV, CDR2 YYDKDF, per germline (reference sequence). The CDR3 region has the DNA TGTGCCACCAGCATATATCAGCCCCAGCATTTT. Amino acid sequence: CATSIYQPQHF.

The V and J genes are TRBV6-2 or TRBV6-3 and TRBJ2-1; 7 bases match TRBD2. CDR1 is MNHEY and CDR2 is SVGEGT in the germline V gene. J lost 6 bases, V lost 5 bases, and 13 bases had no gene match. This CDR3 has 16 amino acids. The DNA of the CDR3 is TGTGCCAGCAGTCGCAATGCGGGGGTTAAGCTCAATGAGCAGTTCTTC. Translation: CASSRNAGVKLNEQFF.

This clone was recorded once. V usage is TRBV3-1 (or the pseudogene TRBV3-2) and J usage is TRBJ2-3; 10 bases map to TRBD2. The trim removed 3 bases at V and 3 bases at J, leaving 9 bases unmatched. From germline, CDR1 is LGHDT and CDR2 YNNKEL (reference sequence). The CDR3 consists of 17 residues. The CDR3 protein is CASSQPTPGLATDTQYF. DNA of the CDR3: TGTGCCAGCAGCCAGCCGACGCCGGGACTAGCGACAGATACGCAGTATTTT.

The CDR3 reads CASSLTQGDTQYF. CDR3 nucleotides: TGTGCCAGCTCACTAACACAGGGAGATACGCAGTATTTT. This chain connects TRBV18 to TRBJ2-3; D is possibly TRBD1 (6 bases). The V and J ends lost 4 bases and 5 bases respectively, with 10 bases between them. CDR1 and CDR2 from the germline V gene are KGHSH and LQKENI. The CDR3 sequence is 13 residues long.

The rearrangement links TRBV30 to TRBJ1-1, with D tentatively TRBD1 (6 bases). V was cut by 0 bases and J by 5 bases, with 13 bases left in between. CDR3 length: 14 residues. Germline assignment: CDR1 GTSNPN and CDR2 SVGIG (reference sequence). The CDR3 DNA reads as TGTGCCTGGAGTGTGGGGGCAGGGCGGACTGAAGCTTTCTTT. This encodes CAWSVGAGRTEAFF.

CDR3 sequence reads: CASSSPRGLSNTEAFF. Here the CDR3 DNA reads TGTGCCAGTAGTTCCCCAAGGGGGCTGTCGAACACTGAAGCTTTCTTT. This chain joins TRBV19 and TRBJ1-1, with TRBD1 matching over 7 bases. The J segment lost 1 base and the V segment lost 5 bases, leaving 10 bases of the junction unmatched. The CDR3 runs to 16 residues. CDR1 and CDR2 from the germline V gene are LNHDA and SQIVND (reference sequence).